The 8 T cell receptor beta chains below all came from one sample that was sequenced in a study of T-cell reconstitution after alpha-beta-depleted transplantation in children. During its preparation, the TCRbeta library received unique molecular identifiers. TCRdb processed the PCR reads anew with MiXCR; each CDR3 protein has one entry. The table lists 6,000 or so distinct CDR3 sequences, roughly 15% of them singletons. The sample in question was PBMCs, obtained before TCRalphabeta/CD19-depleted stem cell transplant. The receptors stem from a boy between 10 and 17 years old with acute lymphoblastic leukemia, due to receive a stem cell transplant.

By frequency in the sample, this clonotype is medium-sized. This sequence joins TRBV7-2 and TRBJ2-3, with 7 bases lining up with TRBD2. The junction had 9 bases not matched to a gene; V was cut back by 3 bases and J by 6 bases. Germline-derived CDR1 and CDR2 are SGHTA and FQGNSA. The CDR3 consists of 15 residues. This chain's CDR3 is CASSFPGLTPDTQYF. The CDR3 DNA sequence: TGTGCCAGCAGCTTCCCGGGACTAACCCCGGATACGCAGTATTTT.

This clonotype qualifies as medium-sized. The rearrangement links TRBV4-3 to TRBJ1-2; D remains unclear. Deletions cut 1 base from V and 5 bases from J, with 11 bases between. Germline V CDR1 and CDR2: LGHNA, YSLEER. The CDR3 loop spans 14 amino acids. In DNA form, the CDR3 reads TGCGCCAGCAGCCAAGGGTTGGCAGAATATGGCTACACCTTC. The encoded protein is CASSQGLAEYGYTF.

This CDR3 reads CASSFLGEDTQYF. The CDR3 DNA sequence: TGTGCCAGCAGTTTTCTAGGCGAGGATACGCAGTATTTT. The chain combines TRBV12-3 or TRBV12-4 with TRBJ2-3; D is undetermined. This CDR3 region has 13 residues. The germline V and J ends were trimmed by 3 bases and 6 bases, with 10 bases remaining between them.

This clonotype ranks as medium-sized. This sequence joins TRBV24-1 and TRBJ1-2; D unresolved. Germline CDR1 reads KGHDR; CDR2 reads SFDVKD. The V end was cut by 3 bases, the J end by 6 bases, with 4 bases between. The CDR3 loop spans 11 amino acids. In nucleotides, the CDR3 is TGTGCCACCAGTGATACAGATGGCTACACCTTC. Translating it yields CATSDTDGYTF.

This clonotype is termed medium-sized. The chain uses TRBV6-2 or TRBV6-3 and TRBJ2-6; 7 nucleotides agree with TRBD2. Germline V lookup: CDR1 MNHEY, CDR2 SVGEGT. V gave up 2 bases and J gave up 0 bases; unmatched junction bases: 7. The CDR3 has 18 residues. The CDR3 loop reads CASSYAGGSYSGANVLTF. CDR3 in DNA: TGTGCCAGCAGTTACGCCGGGGGGTCGTACTCTGGGGCCAACGTCCTGACTTTC.

By share, this clonotype counts as large. The V and J genes are TRBV29-1 and TRBJ2-3; TRBD2 is a possible D gene (5 bases). The CDR3 loop spans 13 amino acids. CDR1 and CDR2 from the germline V gene are SQVTM and ANQGSEA. Deletions cut 6 bases from V and 0 bases from J, with 10 bases between. CDR3 protein: CSVGLGSTDTQYF. The CDR3 nucleotides are TGCAGCGTCGGACTGGGGAGCACAGATACGCAGTATTTT.

By share of the sample, this clonotype is medium-sized. The chain carries TRBV29-1 and TRBJ2-1; the D gene is possibly TRBD2 (5 bases). This CDR3 is 11 amino acids long. Per the germline V gene, CDR1 is SQVTM and CDR2 is ANQGSEA. V was clipped by 5 bases and J by 10 bases, with 12 bases between them. The CDR3 DNA sequence: TGCAGCGTTTCATGGGAGCGGGAGCAGTTCTTC. Translated: CSVSWEREQFF.

The rearrangement links TRBV12-3 or TRBV12-4 to TRBJ2-3; TRBD2 might be the D (5 bases). The CDR3 sequence is 17 residues long. CDR3 sequence reads: CTISVRWTESFRDTQYF. The CDR3 DNA reads TGTACCATCTCCGTCAGATGGACTGAATCATTCAGAGATACGCAGTATTTT.